The 27 T cell receptor beta chains below all came from one sample that was sequenced in a study of blood T cell repertoires in COVID-19 (dated by TCRdb to 2020 to 2022). Libraries came from the immunoSEQ multiplex PCR assay. The source is immuneACCESS, and TCRdb retained only in-frame sequences with V and J called. Part of the clones is not carried over; for the studies checked, unresolved V genes explain less than half of this, and the remainder is unexplained. Within this sample are 330,000 or so clones, with roughly 90% of them counted one time only. In total, the top ten clones hold 2.5% to 3% of the sample. The sequencing input was PBMCs or T cells enriched from blood (not recorded which). The receptors stem from a woman aged 30 to 39 who had recovered from COVID-19.

The CDR3 protein is CASSIRQDSSGNTIYF. DNA of the CDR3: TGTGCCAGTAGTATTCGACAGGACAGCTCTGGAAACACCATATATTTT. The chain has TRBV19 and TRBJ1-3; perhaps TRBD1 as D (6 bases). The CDR3 length is 16 residues. V lost 3 bases to trimming and J lost 0 bases, with 12 bases between them. Per the germline V gene, CDR1 is LNHDA and CDR2 is SQIVND (reference sequence).

The DNA for the CDR3 is TGTGCCAGCAGTGAAGTGTCCAGGGGAAGATCACCCCTCCACTTT. Its protein product is CASSEVSRGRSPLHF. The chain couples TRBV6-1 to TRBJ1-6, with a tentative D call TRBD1 (6 bases). The CDR3 spans 15 residues. CDR1 is MNHNS and CDR2 is SASEGT in the germline V gene. V was cut by 1 base and J by 10 bases, with 14 bases left in between.

The V gene is TRBV9, the J gene TRBJ2-3; 7 bases are shared with TRBD2. CDR1 and CDR2 (germline): SGDLS, YYNGEE. V lost 4 bases, J lost 2 bases, and 13 bases stayed unmatched. The CDR3 contains 17 residues. Here the CDR3 reads CASSPRGVAGLTDTQYF. The CDR3 DNA reads TGTGCCAGCAGCCCTCGGGGGGTAGCGGGCCTCACAGATACGCAGTATTTT.

The gene calls are TRBV4-1 and TRBJ2-3, with TRBD2 matching 7 bases. V was pared by 1 base and J by 2 bases, with 9 bases of the junction left unmatched. CDR3 length: 17 amino acids. Germline-derived CDR1 and CDR2 are MGHRA and YSYEKL. For the CDR3, the DNA is TGCGCCAGCAGCCAAGTACCTAGAGCGGGGCACACAGATACGCAGTATTTT. Residues: CASSQVPRAGHTDTQYF.

The rearrangement joins TRBV27 to TRBJ1-6; tentative D call: TRBD1 (6 bases). CDR3 length: 13 amino acids. The V end was cut by 5 bases, the J end by 10 bases, with 12 bases between. Looked up from germline, CDR1 is MNHEY and CDR2 is SMNVEV (reference sequence). In DNA, the CDR3 is TGTGCCAGCAGTCGATCAGGGGAGTCACCCCTCCACTTT. Residues: CASSRSGESPLHF.

The chain recombines TRBV27 with TRBJ2-3; 7 bases fit TRBD1. This CDR3 has 13 residues. The germline V gene has CDR1 MNHEY and CDR2 SMNVEV (reference sequence). J gave up 4 bases and V 6 bases, and 4 bases lay outside the gene matches. CDR3: CASRYQGADTQYF. The CDR3 region has the DNA TGTGCCAGCAGATATCAGGGGGCAGATACGCAGTATTTT.

The chain links TRBV11-1 to TRBJ2-1; TRBD2 matches 12 bases. With V trimmed by 2 bases and J by 4 bases, 3 bases remained unmatched. The CDR3 totals 16 residues. Looked up from germline, CDR1 is SGHAT and CDR2 is FQDESV (reference sequence). CDR3 DNA sequence: TGTGCCAGCAGCTTAATGGGACTAGCGGGTTACAATGAGCAGTTCTTC. As protein: CASSLMGLAGYNEQFF.

The chain recombines TRBV11-2 with TRBJ2-3; 7 positions match TRBD1. The junction had 12 bases not matched to a gene; V was cut back by 5 bases and J by 4 bases. CDR1 is SGHAT and CDR2 is FQNNGV in the germline V gene. The CDR3 loop spans 16 amino acids. The CDR3 sequence is CASSGQGGAAADTQYF. In DNA form, the CDR3 reads TGTGCCAGCAGCGGCCAAGGGGGCGCCGCGGCAGATACGCAGTATTTT. The variable domain in full, with the rest retrieved from reference TRBV11-2 and TRBJ2-3, is EAGVAQSPRYKIIEKRQSVAFWCNPISGHATLYWYQQILGQGPKLLIQFQNNGVVDDSQLPKDRFSAERLKGVDSTLKIQPAKLEDSAVYLCASSGQGGAAADTQYFGPGTRLTVL.

The chain is built from TRBV6-5 and TRBJ1-6; TRBD1 matches 7 bases. The CDR3 runs to 16 residues. Unmatched junction bases numbered 2, after V lost 2 bases and J lost 1 base. Germline V gene lookup returns CDR1 MNHEY and CDR2 SVGAGI. The CDR3 is CASSYDRESYNSPLHF. Written as DNA, the CDR3 is TGTGCCAGCAGTTACGACAGGGAGTCCTATAATTCACCCCTCCACTTT.

The sample holds one count of this clone. This chain connects TRBV10-3 to TRBJ2-1, with D possibly matching TRBD2 (6 bases). V lost 5 bases and J 5 bases, leaving 10 bases between the germline ends. Germline values: CDR1 ENHRY, CDR2 SYGVKD. The CDR3 length is 13 residues. This CDR3 reads CAISLGGNNEQFF. Here the CDR3 DNA reads TGTGCCATCAGTCTGGGGGGAAACAATGAGCAGTTCTTC.

The chain combines TRBV7-2 with TRBJ2-3; possible D gene TRBD2, 7 bases. Germline V lookup: CDR1 SGHTA, CDR2 FQGNSA. V shed 6 bases and J shed 2 bases, with 24 bases lying between them. This CDR3 comprises 18 residues. CDR3 bases: TGTGCCAGCAGTCCCCAAAGCGGCGGGGGCCTAACCACAGATACGCAGTATTTT. This encodes CASSPQSGGGLTTDTQYF.

The rearrangement uses TRBV18 and TRBJ2-1; no clear D gene. This CDR3 spans 15 amino acids. In germline, CDR1 is KGHSH, CDR2 LQKENI. The V gene lost 2 bases and the J gene lost 0 bases, with 8 bases spanning the gap. CDR3 in amino acids: CASSPSVSSYNEQFF. CDR3 DNA: TGTGCCAGCTCACCATCGGTAAGCTCCTACAATGAGCAGTTCTTC.

V gene TRBV7-2 combines with J gene TRBJ2-7; TRBD1 matches at 9 bases. The trim removed 0 bases at V and 4 bases at J, leaving 4 bases unmatched. The CDR3 is 15 amino acids. Per the germline V gene, CDR1 is SGHTA and CDR2 is FQGNSA. As DNA, the CDR3 is TGTGCCAGCAGCTTAGCGACAGGGGGGCAATACGAGCAGTACTTC. Residues: CASSLATGGQYEQYF.

V is TRBV28 and J is TRBJ2-7; 8 nucleotides line up with TRBD2. Germline V lookup: CDR1 MDHEN, CDR2 SYDVKM. The CDR3 extends over 15 amino acids. Germline trimming cut 2 bases from V and 5 bases from J; bases unmatched to any gene: 8. The CDR3 coding sequence is TGTGCCAGCAGTTTAACCCCGGGAGGGCAAGACGAGCAGTACTTC. Its translation is CASSLTPGGQDEQYF.

This clone turned up a few times. The V call is TRBV21-1, the J call TRBJ2-7; whether TRBD1, the table's D call, matches the DNA was not checked. TRBV21-1 is deemed a pseudogene. The CDR3 has 17 residues. The CDR3 nucleotides read TGTGCCAGCAGCAAAGAAACAGGCCTCAGTACCTCCTACGAGCAGTACTTC. Amino acid sequence: CASSKETGLSTSYEQYF.

Turning to this clone: The junction does not match germline at one end; this may be a read error. The gene calls are TRBV30 and TRBJ2-7, with 9 bases fitting TRBD2. The V gene's germline CDR1 is GTSNPN and CDR2 SVGIG (reference sequence). The CDR3 runs to 13 residues. CDR3 coding DNA: TGTGCCCGGAGAGCGGCGGGAGGGCACGAGCAGTACTTC. It yields the protein CARRAAGGHEQYF.

The chain employs TRBV4-1 and TRBJ2-5, with a weak D call TRBD1 (6 bases). V shed 6 bases and J shed 0 bases, with 11 bases lying between them. CDR1 is MGHRA and CDR2 is YSYEKL in the germline V gene. CDR3 size: 14 residues. Here the CDR3 reads CASRSTGYQETQYF. The CDR3 bases are TGCGCCAGCAGGTCTACAGGGTACCAAGAGACCCAGTACTTC.

A single count supports this clone. V gene TRBV19 combines with J gene TRBJ1-4; a weak D match, TRBD1 (6 bases). The CDR3 runs 19 residues. CDR1 is LNHDA and CDR2 is SQIVND in the germline V gene (reference sequence). Trimming cost V 10 bases and J 2 bases, with 29 bases left between them. The CDR3 DNA follows: TGTGCCACTACGCCGTTTGCGGGAGGCAGGGGTCGCACTAATGAAAAACTGTTTTTT. It codes for CATTPFAGGRGRTNEKLFF.

V gene TRBV11-2 combines with J gene TRBJ2-1; 9 bases fit TRBD1. Germline lookup yields CDR1 SGHAT and CDR2 FQNNGV. V lost 2 bases, J lost 3 bases, and 2 bases stayed unmatched. The length of the CDR3 is 15 residues. The CDR3 sequence: CASSLRQGDYNEQFF. Here the CDR3 DNA reads TGTGCCAGCAGCTTACGACAGGGGGACTACAATGAGCAGTTCTTC.

The chain has TRBV24-1 and TRBJ1-6; 7 bases align to TRBD1. Per germline, CDR1 KGHDR and CDR2 SFDVKD. V shed 2 bases, J shed 9 bases, and the junction held 6 bases outside the gene matches. The CDR3 extends over 15 amino acids. CDR3 sequence reads: CATSDSRQGGSPLHF. CDR3 in DNA: TGTGCCACCAGTGATTCCCGACAGGGCGGTTCACCCCTCCACTTT.

The chain recombines TRBV2 with TRBJ1-4, with unresolved D. V was clipped by 10 bases and J by 7 bases, with 19 bases between them. The length of the CDR3 is 14 residues. From germline, CDR1 is SNHLY and CDR2 FYNNEI. This CDR3 is CAIQRLEGGEKLFF. Here the CDR3 DNA reads TGTGCCATCCAGCGGTTGGAGGGCGGTGAAAAACTGTTTTTT.

J is TRBJ2-7 and V is TRBV25-1; D is perhaps TRBD2 (6 bases). Trimming left V 2 bases short and J 1 base short, with 12 bases between. This CDR3 is 15 amino acids long. Per germline, CDR1 MGHDK and CDR2 SYGVNS. Here the CDR3 DNA reads TGTGCCAGCAGTGAACCAGCACGGGGGTCCTACGAGCAGTACTTC. Protein sequence: CASSEPARGSYEQYF.

The chain joins TRBV1 to TRBJ2-4; TRBD2 was called by the table and not checked on the DNA. TRBV1 is a documented pseudogene. This CDR3 is 15 amino acids long. Here the CDR3 DNA reads TGCACCAGCGTGAGACTAGCGGTACTCAAAAACATTCAGTACTTC. Its translation: CTSVRLAVLKNIQYF.

The chain joins TRBV11-2 to TRBJ1-6; tentative D call: TRBD1 (5 bases). The CDR3 is 15 residues long. CDR1 SGHAT and CDR2 FQNNGV come from the germline V gene. V dropped 1 base and J dropped 7 bases, with 11 bases sitting between them. The CDR3 reads CASSLVTGWNSPLHF. The CDR3, as DNA: TGTGCCAGCAGCTTAGTTACAGGCTGGAATTCACCCCTCCACTTT.

In its sample, this clone was seen a few times. At one of its ends the junction is not consistent with the germline gene, which may arise from a read error. CDR3 DNA: TGTGCCACCAGAAGAGATAGTGGAGGTGAGCAGTTCTTC. Translated, it gives CATRRDSGGEQFF. V gene TRBV15 combines with J gene TRBJ2-1; the D gene is possibly TRBD2 (5 bases). Looked up from germline, CDR1 is LNHNV and CDR2 is YYDKDF (reference sequence). The CDR3 runs 13 residues.

V usage is TRBV19 and J usage is TRBJ2-3; the match to TRBD1 covers 10 bases. In germline, CDR1 is LNHDA, CDR2 SQIVND (reference sequence). V shed 6 bases and J 6 bases; nucleotides not matched to a gene: 6. CDR3 size: 14 residues. The CDR3 reads CASSSGQGIDTQYF. In DNA, the CDR3 is TGTGCCAGTAGCTCGGGACAGGGGATTGATACGCAGTATTTT.

A few counts support this clone. The V and J genes are TRBV11-2 and TRBJ2-7, with TRBD1 matching 11 bases. CDR1 and CDR2 from the germline V gene are SGHAT and FQNNGV. CDR3 length: 15 residues. V trimming: 1 base; J trimming: 3 bases; junction bases outside the gene matches: 2. The CDR3 region has the DNA TGTGCCAGCAGCTTAGTCGGGACAGGGGGCTACGAGCAGTACTTC. This translates into CASSLVGTGGYEQYF.